One sample yielded the 18 T cell receptor beta chains listed below, sequenced in a study of cytomegalovirus exposure and HLA in healthy donors. A multiplex PCR was run with 60 Vbeta primers and 13 Jbeta primers. Data came from immunoSEQ multiplex PCR; TCRdb stores just in-frame clones and leaves some out. The top ten hold 3.5% to 4.5% of the sample, which has 95,000 to 150,000 clones, more than 65% seen once. Sequencing was done on a sample of PBMCs. The origin of the receptors is a man aged 18 to 29 in good health and CMV-seropositive.

The chain links TRBV10-3 to TRBJ2-3; 15 nucleotides agree with TRBD2. The CDR3 extends over 16 amino acids. In germline, CDR1 is ENHRY, CDR2 SYGVKD. Unmatched junction bases numbered 7, after V lost 6 bases and J lost 6 bases. Written as DNA, the CDR3 is TGTGCCATCAGGTCCGGGACTAGCGGGAGGTCGGATACGCAGTATTTT. Protein product: CAIRSGTSGRSDTQYF.

A remark on this clone: At one end the junction does not follow the germline gene, possibly because of a read error. The chain recombines TRBV6-5 with TRBJ2-5; TRBD1 agrees at 7 bases. The last part of the DNA fits TRBJ2-7 better; the J call may be wrong. From germline, CDR1 is MNHEY and CDR2 SVGAGI. This CDR3 comprises 16 residues. The CDR3 bases are TGTGCCAGCAGTTACTTTGGACAGGACCGATCCTCCGAGCAGTACTTC. It codes for CASSYFGQDRSSEQYF.

This clone occurred once. The chain joins TRBV29-1 to TRBJ1-1; perhaps TRBD1 as D (5 bases). The CDR3 is made up of 13 amino acids. The V gene lost 7 bases and the J gene lost 4 bases, with 16 bases spanning the gap. Germline loops: CDR1 SQVTM, CDR2 ANQGSEA. The CDR3 protein is CSGKVTVRTEAFF. The CDR3 nucleotides are TGCAGCGGAAAAGTGACAGTTCGCACTGAAGCTTTCTTT.

The table lists this clone with a few counts. The chain combines TRBV18 with TRBJ1-1; weak D call: TRBD1 (5 bases). V lost 6 bases and J lost 1, with 15 bases in between. Germline V gene data show CDR1 as KGHSH and CDR2 as LQKENI. The CDR3 is 15 amino acids. CDR3 coding DNA: TGTGCCAGCTCGCGACAGTATGACAGGAACACTGAAGCTTTCTTT. Protein sequence: CASSRQYDRNTEAFF. Looking up the rest from reference TRBV18 and TRBJ1-1 gives the full variable domain: NAGVMQNPRHLVRRRGQEARLRCSPMKGHSHVYWYRQLPEEGLKFMVYLQKENIIDESGMPKERFSAEFPKEGPSILRIQQVVRGDSAAYFCASSRQYDRNTEAFFGQGTRLTVV.

This clone turned up a few times. The rearrangement links TRBV2 to TRBJ1-3; D not certain. V lost 4 bases to trimming and J lost 3 bases, with 10 bases between them. Germline V gives CDR1 SNHLY, CDR2 FYNNEI. The CDR3 covers 14 residues. DNA for the CDR3: TGTGCCAGCAGTGCTCAGACATTTGGAAACACCATATATTTT. Its protein product is CASSAQTFGNTIYF.

This clone occurred once. The rearrangement joins TRBV7-9 to TRBJ2-5; 9 bases line up with TRBD2. The CDR3 has 14 residues. Per the germline V gene, CDR1 is SEHNR and CDR2 is FQNEAQ (reference sequence). V was clipped by 5 bases and J by 5 bases; unmatched bases: 6. CDR3 nucleotide sequence: TGTGCCAGCAGCCTTAGCGGGAGAGATGAGACCCAGTACTTC. This gives the protein CASSLSGRDETQYF. Based on the CDR3 plus reference TRBV7-9 and TRBJ2-5, the full variable domain is DTGVSQNPRHKITKRGQNVTFRCDPISEHNRLYWYRQTLGQGPEFLTYFQNEAQLEKSRLLSDRFSAERPKGSFSTLEIQRTEQGDSAMYLCASSLSGRDETQYFGPGTRLLVL.

The rearrangement joins TRBV4-3 to TRBJ1-1; tentatively, D is TRBD1 (5 bases). The germline V and J ends were trimmed by 0 bases and 4 bases, with 12 bases remaining between them. The CDR3 is 15 amino acids. Germline V gene lookup returns CDR1 LGHNA and CDR2 YSLEER. DNA for the CDR3: TGCGCCAGCAGCCAAGATCGCCTTAGGGGCACTGAAGCTTTCTTT. Residues: CASSQDRLRGTEAFF.

V usage is TRBV5-4 and J usage is TRBJ1-1; D possibly corresponds to TRBD1 (6 bases). The CDR3 runs 14 residues. Germline CDR1 SGHNT, CDR2 YYREEE (reference sequence). V shed 3 bases and J shed 4 bases, with 13 bases lying between them. The DNA for the CDR3 is TGTGCCAGCAGCTGGAGTCGGACAGTCACTGAAGCTTTCTTT. Translated, it gives CASSWSRTVTEAFF.

This chain links TRBV5-8 with TRBJ2-1; 7 nucleotides align to TRBD2. CDR3 length: 15 amino acids. Germline CDR1 is SGHTS and CDR2 is YDEGEE. V lost 4 bases and J lost 3; bases outside the gene matches: 7. This CDR3 is CASSVGGGSYNEQFF. Written as DNA, the CDR3 is TGTGCCAGCAGCGTTGGGGGGGGGAGCTACAATGAGCAGTTCTTC. Full variable domain (rest looked up from reference TRBV5-8 and TRBJ2-1): EAGVTQSPTHLIKTRGQQATLRCSPISGHTSVYWYQQALGLGLQFLLWYDEGEERNRGNFPPRFSGRQFPNYSSELNVNALELEDSALYLCASSVGGGSYNEQFFGPGTRLTVL.

The chain links TRBV7-9 to TRBJ1-1; the D is unclear. Germline assignment: CDR1 SEHNR and CDR2 FQNEAQ (reference sequence). With 4 bases removed from V and 1 base from J, the gap between germline ends came to 13 bases. This CDR3 region has 15 residues. CDR3 sequence reads: CASSSNTVPNTEAFF. The CDR3 nucleotides are TGTGCCAGCAGCTCCAATACAGTTCCGAACACTGAAGCTTTCTTT.

The chain joins TRBV2 to TRBJ1-4; TRBD1 matches 8 bases. Germline CDR1 reads SNHLY; CDR2 reads FYNNEI. J lost 6 bases, V lost 5 bases, and 5 bases had no gene match. The CDR3 extends over 14 amino acids. The chain's CDR3 is CASSYRGGDEKLFF. The DNA of the CDR3 is TGTGCCAGCAGTTACAGGGGGGGCGATGAAAAACTGTTTTTT.

The genes are TRBV11-3 and TRBJ2-2; 7 nucleotides agree with TRBD1. V gave up 4 bases and J gave up 2 bases; unmatched junction bases: 7. Germline V lookup: CDR1 SGHNT, CDR2 YENEEA. The CDR3 spans 16 residues. CDR3 protein: CASSSFNRGNTGELFF. CDR3 bases: TGTGCCAGCAGCTCCTTCAACAGGGGCAACACCGGGGAGCTGTTTTTT. The full variable domain, completed using reference TRBV11-3 and TRBJ2-2, is EAGVVQSPRYKIIEKKQPVAFWCNPISGHNTLYWYLQNLGQGPELLIRYENEEAVDDSQLPKDRFSAERLKGVDSTLKIQPAELGDSAVYLCASSSFNRGNTGELFFGEGSRLTVL.

The chain combines TRBV4-3 with TRBJ1-2; no firm D call. CDR3 size: 14 residues. V lost 0 bases to trimming and J lost 4 bases, with 9 bases between them. CDR1 and CDR2 (germline): LGHNA, YSLEER. CDR3 nucleotide sequence: TGCGCCAGCAGCCAAGATATTGGCAGCTATGGCTACACCTTC. It yields the protein CASSQDIGSYGYTF.

Details on this clone: Other nucleotide sequences from this sample produce the same CDR3. The V call is TRBV4-1, the J call TRBJ2-7; D ambiguous. With 0 bases removed from V and 3 bases from J, the gap between germline ends came to 6 bases. The germline V gene has CDR1 MGHRA and CDR2 YSYEKL. The CDR3 is 13 residues long. The CDR3 DNA follows: TGCGCCAGCAGCCAAGATTACGGCTACGAGCAGTACTTC. This sequence encodes CASSQDYGYEQYF.

The chain couples TRBV9 to TRBJ1-3; tentative D call: TRBD1 (5 bases). Per the germline V gene, CDR1 is SGDLS and CDR2 is YYNGEE. The CDR3 length is 14 residues. V lost 4 bases and J 0 bases, leaving 8 bases between the germline ends. Here the CDR3 reads CASSKGPSGNTIYF. As DNA, the CDR3 is TGTGCCAGCAGCAAGGGGCCCTCTGGAAACACCATATATTTT. Variable domain in full (rest from reference TRBV9 and TRBJ1-3): DSGVTQTPKHLITATGQRVTLRCSPRSGDLSVYWYQQSLDQGLQFLIQYYNGEERAKGNILERFSAQQFPDLHSELNLSSLELGDSALYFCASSKGPSGNTIYFGEGSWLTVV.

The V gene is TRBV9, the J gene TRBJ2-5, with a tentative D call TRBD2 (6 bases). Germline values: CDR1 SGDLS, CDR2 YYNGEE. The CDR3 covers 17 residues. V was trimmed by 4 bases and J by 0 bases, leaving 19 bases between them. The CDR3 loop reads CASSSGGKSGYQETQYF. CDR3 in DNA: TGTGCCAGCAGCTCTGGCGGAAAAAGCGGGTACCAAGAGACCCAGTACTTC.

This sequence joins TRBV6-6 and TRBJ1-5, with a weak D call TRBD1 (5 bases). CDR1 and CDR2 (germline): MNHNY, SVGAGI (reference sequence). The length of the CDR3 is 15 residues. V shed 9 bases and J shed 0 bases, with 15 bases lying between them. CDR3 nucleotide sequence: TGTGCCAGTACAGACAGAACATATAGCAATCAGCCCCAGCATTTT. Its protein is CASTDRTYSNQPQHF.

The chain has TRBV9 and TRBJ2-5; tentatively, D is TRBD1 (5 bases). Trimming stripped 4 bases from V and 4 bases from J, with 11 bases between. The germline V gene encodes CDR1 SGDLS and CDR2 YYNGEE. CDR3 size: 13 residues. The CDR3 is CASSKDTGETQYF. Written as DNA, the CDR3 is TGTGCCAGCAGCAAGGACACTGGAGAGACCCAGTACTTC.